The text below deals with one T cell receptor (beta chain). No antigen is known for it. This specimen comes from a study of cytomegalovirus exposure and HLA in healthy donors. Use of 60 Vbeta and 13 Jbeta primers characterized the PCR. Generated by immunoSEQ multiplex PCR, the TCRdb table keeps only in-frame clones and is missing some. Of more than 100,000 clones in the sample, roughly 9.6% were seen once. CDR3 length: 14 residues. V trimming: 5 bases; J trimming: 8 bases; junction bases outside the gene matches: 9. CDR1 and CDR2 from the germline V gene are LNHDA and SQIVND (reference sequence). Notes on the study in general: Among the CMV-associated chains, a few were confirmed in vitro as specific for CMV antigens. Researchers had no immune exposure information except CMV serostatus available. Later analysis identified about 17,000 TCR beta sequences associated with HLA alleles, using a false discovery rate threshold of 0.05.

Sequenced sample: PBMCs. The sequence came from a middle-aged woman in good health and CMV-seropositive. The chain links TRBV19 to TRBJ1-3, with 7 bases identical to TRBD1. CDR3 coding DNA: TGTGCCAGTAGTGTTTCCGGGACAGTAGACACCATATATTTT. Translated: CASSVSGTVDTIYF.